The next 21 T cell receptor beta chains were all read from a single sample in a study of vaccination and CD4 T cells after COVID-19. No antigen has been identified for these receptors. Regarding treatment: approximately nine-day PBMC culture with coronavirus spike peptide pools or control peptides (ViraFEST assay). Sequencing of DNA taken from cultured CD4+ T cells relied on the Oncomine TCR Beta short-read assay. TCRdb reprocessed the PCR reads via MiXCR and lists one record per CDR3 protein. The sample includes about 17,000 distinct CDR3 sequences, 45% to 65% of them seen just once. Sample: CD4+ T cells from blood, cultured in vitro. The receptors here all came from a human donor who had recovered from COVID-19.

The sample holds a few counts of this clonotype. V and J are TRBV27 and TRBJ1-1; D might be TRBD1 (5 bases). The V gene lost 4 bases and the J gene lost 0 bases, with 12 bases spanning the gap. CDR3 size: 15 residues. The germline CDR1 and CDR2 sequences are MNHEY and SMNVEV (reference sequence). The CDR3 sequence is CASSWDPRVNTEAFF. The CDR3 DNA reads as TGTGCCAGCAGTTGGGACCCGAGAGTGAACACTGAAGCTTTCTTT.

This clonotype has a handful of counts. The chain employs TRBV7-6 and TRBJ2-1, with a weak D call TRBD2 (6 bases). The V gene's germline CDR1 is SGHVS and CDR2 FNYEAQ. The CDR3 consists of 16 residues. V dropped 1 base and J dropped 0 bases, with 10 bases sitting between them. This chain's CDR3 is CASSLVRGNSYNEQFF. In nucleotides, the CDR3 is TGTGCCAGCAGCTTAGTTCGGGGGAACTCCTACAATGAGCAGTTCTTC.

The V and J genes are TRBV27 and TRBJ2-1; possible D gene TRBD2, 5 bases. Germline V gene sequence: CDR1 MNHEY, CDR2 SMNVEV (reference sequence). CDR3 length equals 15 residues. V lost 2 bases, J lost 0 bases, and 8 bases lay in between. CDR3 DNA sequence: TGTGCCAGCAGTTTAGAGGGCCTCTCCTACAATGAGCAGTTCTTC. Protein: CASSLEGLSYNEQFF.

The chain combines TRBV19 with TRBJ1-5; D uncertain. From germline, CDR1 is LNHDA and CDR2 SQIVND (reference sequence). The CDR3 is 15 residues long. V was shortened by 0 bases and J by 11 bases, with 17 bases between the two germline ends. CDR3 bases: TGTGCCAGTAGTATAGATCCCTCGCCCGGTGGGTCCCAGCATTTT. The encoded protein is CASSIDPSPGGSQHF.

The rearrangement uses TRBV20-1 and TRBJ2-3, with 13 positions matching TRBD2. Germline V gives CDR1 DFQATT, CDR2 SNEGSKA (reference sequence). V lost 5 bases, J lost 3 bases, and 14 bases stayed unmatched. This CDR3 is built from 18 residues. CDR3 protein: CSAPTTILAGGFTDTQYF. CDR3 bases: TGCAGTGCTCCGACCACTATACTAGCGGGAGGGTTTACAGATACGCAGTATTTT.

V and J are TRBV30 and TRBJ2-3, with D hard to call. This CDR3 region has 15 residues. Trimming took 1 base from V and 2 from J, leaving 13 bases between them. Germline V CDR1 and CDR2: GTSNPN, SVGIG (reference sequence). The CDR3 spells CAWSGFLGYTDTQYF. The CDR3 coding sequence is TGTGCCTGGAGTGGATTTCTGGGGTACACAGATACGCAGTATTTT.

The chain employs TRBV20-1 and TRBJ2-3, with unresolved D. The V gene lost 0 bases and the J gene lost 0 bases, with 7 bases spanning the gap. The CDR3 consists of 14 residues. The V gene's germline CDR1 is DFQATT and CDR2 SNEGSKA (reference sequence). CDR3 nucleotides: TGCAGTGCTAGAGATATAACTAGCACAGATACGCAGTATTTT. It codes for CSARDITSTDTQYF.

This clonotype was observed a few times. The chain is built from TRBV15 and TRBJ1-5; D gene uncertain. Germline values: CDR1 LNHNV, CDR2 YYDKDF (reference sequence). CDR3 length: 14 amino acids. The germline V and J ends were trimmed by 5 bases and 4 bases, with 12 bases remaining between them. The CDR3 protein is CATSALDANQPQHF. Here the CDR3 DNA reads TGTGCCACCAGCGCCCTCGACGCGAATCAGCCCCAGCATTTT.

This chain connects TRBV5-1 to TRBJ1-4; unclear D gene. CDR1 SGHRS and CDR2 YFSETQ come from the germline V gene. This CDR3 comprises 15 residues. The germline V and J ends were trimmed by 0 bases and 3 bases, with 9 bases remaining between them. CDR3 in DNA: TGCGCCAGCAGCTTGGCCGGGTTGGCTAATGAAAAACTGTTTTTT. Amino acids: CASSLAGLANEKLFF.

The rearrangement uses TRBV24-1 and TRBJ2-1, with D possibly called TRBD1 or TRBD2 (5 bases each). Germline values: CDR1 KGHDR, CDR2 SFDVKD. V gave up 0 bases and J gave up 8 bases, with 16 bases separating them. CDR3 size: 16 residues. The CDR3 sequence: CATSDLRPGSGDEQFF. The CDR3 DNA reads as TGTGCCACCAGTGATTTGCGGCCAGGGAGTGGCGATGAGCAGTTCTTC.

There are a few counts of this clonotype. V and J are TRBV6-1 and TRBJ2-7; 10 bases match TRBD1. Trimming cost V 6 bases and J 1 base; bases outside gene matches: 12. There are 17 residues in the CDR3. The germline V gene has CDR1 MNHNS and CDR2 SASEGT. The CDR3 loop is CASSLSYGTGASYEQYF. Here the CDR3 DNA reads TGTGCCAGCAGCTTGTCCTATGGGACAGGGGCATCCTACGAGCAGTACTTC.

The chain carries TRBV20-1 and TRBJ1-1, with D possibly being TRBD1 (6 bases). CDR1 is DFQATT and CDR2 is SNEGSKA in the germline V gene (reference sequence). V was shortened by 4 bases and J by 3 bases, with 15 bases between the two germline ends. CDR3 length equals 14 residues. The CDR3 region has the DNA TGCAGTGCTACCCCCGGGGGGGGGCACACTGAAGCTTTCTTT. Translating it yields CSATPGGGHTEAFF.

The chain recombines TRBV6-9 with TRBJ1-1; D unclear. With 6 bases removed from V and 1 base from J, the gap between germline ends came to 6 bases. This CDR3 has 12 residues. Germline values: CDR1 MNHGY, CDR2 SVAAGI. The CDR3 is CASRAGNTEAFF. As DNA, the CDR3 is TGTGCCAGCAGGGCTGGGAACACTGAAGCTTTCTTT.

For the CDR3, the DNA is TGTGCCAGTAAATCCCTAGGAGATACGCAGTATTTT. This codes for CASKSLGDTQYF. V is TRBV19 and J is TRBJ2-3; D gene ambiguous. The CDR3 sequence is 12 residues long. Trimming took off 7 bases at V and 5 bases at J, with 10 bases between the two ends. Germline loops: CDR1 LNHDA, CDR2 SQIVND (reference sequence). The entire variable domain, with the rest obtained from reference TRBV19 and TRBJ2-3, is as follows: DGGITQSPKYLFRKEGQNVTLSCEQNLNHDAMYWYRQDPGQGLRLIYYSQIVNDFQKGDIAEGYSVSREKKESFPLTVTSAQKNPTAFYLCASKSLGDTQYFGPGTRLTVL.

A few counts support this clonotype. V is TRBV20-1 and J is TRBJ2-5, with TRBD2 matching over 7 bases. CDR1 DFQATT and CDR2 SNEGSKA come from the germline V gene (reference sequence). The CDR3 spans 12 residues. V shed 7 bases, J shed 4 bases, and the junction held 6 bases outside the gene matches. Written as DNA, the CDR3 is TGCAGTGGGGACTATGGACGAGAGACCCAGTACTTC. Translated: CSGDYGRETQYF.

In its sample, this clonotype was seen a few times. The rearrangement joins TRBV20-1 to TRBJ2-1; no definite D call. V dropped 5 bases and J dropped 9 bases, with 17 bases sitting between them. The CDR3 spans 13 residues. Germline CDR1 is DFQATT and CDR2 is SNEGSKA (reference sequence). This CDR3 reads CSASGVAAPEQFF. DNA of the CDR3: TGCAGTGCTTCTGGGGTAGCCGCTCCTGAGCAGTTCTTC.

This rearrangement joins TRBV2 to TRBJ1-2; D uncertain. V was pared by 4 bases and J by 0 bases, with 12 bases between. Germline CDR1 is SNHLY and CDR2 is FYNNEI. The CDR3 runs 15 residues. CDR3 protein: CASSALLDTNYGYTF. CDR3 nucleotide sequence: TGTGCCAGCAGTGCCCTTTTGGATACTAACTATGGCTACACCTTC.

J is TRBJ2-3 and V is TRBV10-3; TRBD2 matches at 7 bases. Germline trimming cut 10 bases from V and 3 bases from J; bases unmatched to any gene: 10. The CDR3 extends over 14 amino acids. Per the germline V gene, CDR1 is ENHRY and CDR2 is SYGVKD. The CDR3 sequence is CATLPGSGTDTQYF. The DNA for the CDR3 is TGTGCCACCCTCCCGGGTAGCGGGACAGATACGCAGTATTTT.

The CDR3 region has the DNA TGTGCCAGCACTCCAGCGGGAGTTGTCTACGAGCAGTACTTC. Amino acids: CASTPAGVVYEQYF. The chain uses TRBV6-1 and TRBJ2-7, with 8 bases matching TRBD2. This CDR3 has 14 residues. Per germline, CDR1 MNHNS and CDR2 SASEGT. J gave up 3 bases and V 7 bases, and 8 bases lay outside the gene matches.

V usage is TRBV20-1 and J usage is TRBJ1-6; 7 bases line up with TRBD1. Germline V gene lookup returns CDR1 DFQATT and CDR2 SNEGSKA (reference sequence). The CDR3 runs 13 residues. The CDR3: CGTRGQPNSPLHF. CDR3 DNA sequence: TGCGGAACGAGGGGACAGCCCAATTCACCCCTCCACTTT.

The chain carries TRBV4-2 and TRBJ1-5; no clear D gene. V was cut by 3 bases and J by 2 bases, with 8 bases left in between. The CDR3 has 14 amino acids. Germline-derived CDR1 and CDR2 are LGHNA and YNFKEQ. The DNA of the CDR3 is TGTGCCAGCAGCCACGTGGACGGCAATCAGCCCCAGCATTTT. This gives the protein CASSHVDGNQPQHF.